Each of the 29 T cell receptor beta chains below was sequenced from the same sample in a study of CD8+ T cells in alopecia areata. RNA was isolated and reverse transcribed to cDNA, the sequencing template. Measured with immunoSEQ multiplex PCR; TCRdb has only the in-frame clones, and not every one. This table holds about 110,000 clones, 55% to 60% found once. Specimen: NKG2D-low CD8+ T cells sorted from blood. The receptors here all came from a human donor with alopecia areata.

DNA of the CDR3: TGTGCCATCAGTGAGGGAGGGTTGACGCAGCCCCAGCATTTT. It translates to CAISEGGLTQPQHF. This rearrangement joins TRBV10-3 to TRBJ1-5; D is unresolved. The CDR3 consists of 14 residues. Germline V lookup: CDR1 ENHRY, CDR2 SYGVKD. The V end lost 2 bases, the J end lost 7 bases, and 12 bases lay between the germline ends.

This chain uses TRBV7-6 with TRBJ2-1; D not certain. The CDR3 totals 15 residues. Germline lookup yields CDR1 SGHVS and CDR2 FNYEAQ. The V and J ends lost 6 bases and 0 bases respectively, with 12 bases between them. The chain's CDR3 is CASRQDQSSYNEQFF. As DNA, the CDR3 is TGTGCCAGCAGACAAGACCAGAGCTCCTACAATGAGCAGTTCTTC.

The J gene is TRBJ2-6, the V gene TRBV6-5; unclear D gene. Trimming pared 8 bases from V and 2 bases from J, leaving 4 bases between. CDR1 and CDR2 (germline): MNHEY, SVGAGI. The CDR3 sequence is 12 residues long. In DNA, the CDR3 is TGTGCCAGCGGCGCTGGGGCCAACGTCCTGACTTTC. It specifies CASGAGANVLTF.

This sequence joins TRBV27 and TRBJ1-1, with D unclear. The CDR3 contains 14 residues. Germline V gene sequence: CDR1 MNHEY, CDR2 SMNVEV (reference sequence). V was trimmed by 8 bases and J by 8 bases, leaving 21 bases between them. Here the CDR3 DNA reads TGTGCCAGCTCCAAAGGAGGGTCGAGGAGCGAAGCTTTCTTT. Amino acid sequence: CASSKGGSRSEAFF.

This clone has at least ten counts. This chain connects TRBV5-5 to TRBJ2-2; D gene ambiguous. Germline CDR1 is SGHKS and CDR2 is YYEKEE (reference sequence). This CDR3 has 13 residues. Trimming stripped 3 bases from V and 5 bases from J, with 8 bases between. The CDR3 reads CASSWNPTGELFF. The CDR3 nucleotides read TGTGCCAGCAGCTGGAACCCAACCGGGGAGCTGTTTTTT.

The CDR3, as DNA: TGTGCCAGCAGCCAAGAGGGCCCGTCCACAGATACGCAGTATTTT. Translating gives CASSQEGPSTDTQYF. V is TRBV4-2 and J is TRBJ2-3; D not resolved. Germline CDR1 is LGHNA and CDR2 is YNFKEQ. The CDR3 has 15 amino acids. Trimming left V 0 bases short and J 2 bases short, with 9 bases between.

The rearrangement joins TRBV28 to TRBJ2-1, with 16 nucleotides matching TRBD2. The CDR3 consists of 15 residues. The germline gives CDR1 MDHEN, CDR2 SYDVKM. With V trimmed by 5 bases and J by 8 bases, 3 bases remained unmatched. Here the CDR3 DNA reads TGTGCCAGCAGTGCCGGGACTAGCGGGAGGGATGAGCAGTTCTTC. Translating gives CASSAGTSGRDEQFF.

The CDR3 loop is CASSLFPGGTYEQFF. The CDR3 DNA reads as TGTGCCAGCAGTTTGTTCCCGGGAGGTACATATGAGCAGTTCTTC. The genes are TRBV28 and TRBJ2-1; 7 nucleotides align to TRBD2. In germline, CDR1 is MDHEN, CDR2 SYDVKM. The CDR3 is made up of 15 amino acids. After removal of 3 bases from V and 8 bases from J, the junction contained 10 bases not matched to a gene.

The V and J genes are TRBV6-5 and TRBJ2-7; no reliable D call. The CDR3 consists of 13 residues. Germline V gene sequence: CDR1 MNHEY, CDR2 SVGAGI. The V gene lost 3 bases and the J gene lost 3 bases, with 9 bases spanning the gap. CDR3 bases: TGTGCCAGCAGTTATAGTTTCGGCTACGAGCAGTACTTC. This encodes CASSYSFGYEQYF.

The chain is built from TRBV29-1 and TRBJ1-5; D may be TRBD1 (6 bases). Trimming removed 7 bases from V and 3 bases from J, with 10 bases in between. The germline V gene encodes CDR1 SQVTM and CDR2 ANQGSEA. The CDR3 consists of 12 residues. The chain's CDR3 is CSARTDNQPQHF. The CDR3 DNA is TGCAGCGCCCGGACAGACAATCAGCCCCAGCATTTT.

The chain is built from TRBV27 and TRBJ2-1, with TRBD2 matching 8 bases. Germline V gives CDR1 MNHEY, CDR2 SMNVEV (reference sequence). V gave up 7 bases and J gave up 7 bases; unmatched junction bases: 9. There are 14 residues in the CDR3. The CDR3 DNA sequence: TGTGCCAGCATCCCGGGAGGGAGGAGGAATGAGCAGTTCTTC. This codes for CASIPGGRRNEQFF.

J is TRBJ2-7 and V is TRBV5-4; D remains unclear. V dropped 0 bases and J dropped 3 bases, with 7 bases sitting between them. Germline loops: CDR1 SGHNT, CDR2 YYREEE (reference sequence). The CDR3 runs to 13 residues. CDR3 region: CASSLGSDYEQYF. Written as DNA, the CDR3 is TGTGCCAGCAGCTTGGGATCGGACTACGAGCAGTACTTC.

V is TRBV29-1 and J is TRBJ2-1; no reliable D call. Germline CDR1 SQVTM, CDR2 ANQGSEA. The CDR3 totals 12 residues. V dropped 0 bases and J dropped 7 bases, with 7 bases sitting between them. CDR3: CSVEDLRNEQFF. The CDR3 DNA follows: TGCAGCGTTGAAGATCTGAGGAATGAGCAGTTCTTC.

V gene TRBV15 combines with J gene TRBJ1-1; no clear D gene. Germline V CDR1 and CDR2: LNHNV, YYDKDF (reference sequence). V lost 3 bases to trimming and J lost 1 base, with 9 bases between them. This CDR3 region has 14 residues. The CDR3 DNA follows: TGTGCCACCAGCAGTATTCCAGAGAACACTGAAGCTTTCTTT. Translating gives CATSSIPENTEAFF.

The gene calls are TRBV4-1 and TRBJ2-7; 7 bases agree with TRBD2. V gave up 3 bases and J gave up 0 bases; unmatched junction bases: 2. CDR1 and CDR2 (germline): MGHRA, YSYEKL. The CDR3 length is 14 residues. The CDR3 region is CASSQRESSYEQYF. The DNA of the CDR3 is TGCGCCAGCAGCCAGCGGGAGAGCTCCTACGAGCAGTACTTC.

This clone was seen a few times. The rearrangement links TRBV7-9 to TRBJ1-1; TRBD1 matches 7 bases. Germline CDR1 SEHNR, CDR2 FQNEAQ (reference sequence). J lost 4 bases, V lost 5 bases, and 10 bases had no gene match. This CDR3 contains 15 residues. The CDR3 nucleotides are TGTGCCAGCAGCAAAGGGGGCCGCCCAGGCACTGAAGCTTTCTTT. This translates into CASSKGGRPGTEAFF.

The table lists this clone with a count of one. V and J are TRBV15 and TRBJ2-5; tentatively, D is TRBD1 or TRBD2 (5 bases each). Germline V gene sequence: CDR1 LNHNV, CDR2 YYDKDF (reference sequence). The V gene lost 3 bases and the J gene lost 0 bases, with 17 bases spanning the gap. This CDR3 comprises 17 residues. The CDR3 loop is CATSRGDDALNQETQYF. DNA for the CDR3: TGTGCCACCAGCAGGGGGGACGATGCCCTCAACCAAGAGACCCAGTACTTC.

This clone was observed a single time. This chain connects TRBV5-6 to TRBJ2-4; D not resolved. V was shortened by 0 bases and J by 7 bases, with 14 bases between the two germline ends. The CDR3 runs 15 residues. The V gene's germline CDR1 is SGHDT and CDR2 YYEEEE. The CDR3 reads CASSLGTSALNIQYF. As DNA, the CDR3 is TGTGCCAGCAGCTTGGGAACCTCCGCTTTGAACATTCAGTACTTC.

The chain uses TRBV9 and TRBJ2-3; either TRBD1 or TRBD2 may supply D (6 bases each). Germline-derived CDR1 and CDR2 are SGDLS and YYNGEE. Trimming pared 4 bases from V and 4 bases from J, leaving 19 bases between. The CDR3 is made up of 16 amino acids. CDR3 DNA sequence: TGTGCCAGCAGCCCGAGTAGGGGGACTGGCTCAGATACGCAGTATTTT. Encoded protein: CASSPSRGTGSDTQYF.

This clone was seen only once. The V gene is TRBV7-6, the J gene TRBJ1-5; TRBD1 might be the D (6 bases). The CDR3 extends over 14 amino acids. Trimming shortened V by 1 base and J by 9 bases, and 13 bases separated the two germline ends. The germline gives CDR1 SGHVS, CDR2 FNYEAQ. This CDR3 reads CASSLEIPGAPQHF. CDR3 sequence (DNA): TGTGCCAGCAGCTTAGAAATCCCGGGGGCGCCCCAGCATTTT.

This chain links TRBV27 with TRBJ1-5; maybe TRBD1 (6 bases). This CDR3 spans 16 amino acids. Germline V gene lookup returns CDR1 MNHEY and CDR2 SMNVEV (reference sequence). V was trimmed by 5 bases and J by 9 bases, leaving 23 bases between them. The CDR3 nucleotides are TGTGCCAGCAGTCCAACAGGGACCAATTTGAAATCGCCCCAGCATTTT. This gives the protein CASSPTGTNLKSPQHF.

This clone was counted a few times. The chain couples TRBV14 to TRBJ2-7; D is unresolved. V was trimmed by 4 bases and J by 3 bases, leaving 10 bases between them. The germline V gene encodes CDR1 SGHDN and CDR2 FVKESK. The CDR3 covers 13 residues. Here the CDR3 DNA reads TGTGCCAGCAGCCTAGTAGGGAACTACGAGCAGTACTTC. This gives the protein CASSLVGNYEQYF. Supplemented by reference TRBV14 and TRBJ2-7, the full variable domain reads EAGVTQFPSHSVIEKGQTVTLRCDPISGHDNLYWYRRVMGKEIKFLLHFVKESKQDESGMPNNRFLAERTGGTYSTLKVQPAELEDSGVYFCASSLVGNYEQYFGPGTRLTVT.

This chain connects TRBV7-9 to TRBJ2-2; D gene unclear. The CDR3 spans 11 residues. Germline V gives CDR1 SEHNR, CDR2 FQNEAQ (reference sequence). V lost 8 bases, J lost 5 bases, and 6 bases lay in between. CDR3 sequence: CASLGTGELFF. In nucleotides, the CDR3 is TGTGCCAGCTTAGGGACCGGGGAGCTGTTTTTT.

This chain links TRBV27 with TRBJ2-7; 9 nucleotides agree with TRBD1. Per the germline V gene, CDR1 is MNHEY and CDR2 is SMNVEV (reference sequence). V was clipped by 3 bases and J by 6 bases; unmatched bases: 3. The CDR3 spans 13 residues. CDR3 region: CASSFRTGAEQYF. The CDR3 bases are TGTGCCAGCAGTTTCAGGACAGGGGCCGAGCAGTACTTC.

The chain has TRBV6-1 and TRBJ2-5; D tentatively reads TRBD1 or TRBD2 (5 bases each). This CDR3 region has 13 residues. Per germline, CDR1 MNHNS and CDR2 SASEGT. Trimming stripped 8 bases from V and 0 bases from J, with 10 bases between. The CDR3 here is CASEGQYQETQYF. CDR3 bases: TGTGCCAGCGAGGGGCAGTACCAAGAGACCCAGTACTTC.

J is TRBJ2-7 and V is TRBV7-8; tentative D call: TRBD2 (5 bases). Germline V gene data show CDR1 as SGHVS and CDR2 as FQNEAQ. The CDR3 length is 14 residues. The germline V and J ends were trimmed by 0 bases and 3 bases, with 9 bases remaining between them. DNA for the CDR3: TGTGCCAGCAGCTTAGCCTCCACTAGCTACGAGCAGTACTTC. Its protein product is CASSLASTSYEQYF.

This rearrangement joins TRBV27 to TRBJ2-3; D uncertain. Trimming removed 1 base from V and 5 bases from J, with 13 bases in between. Germline-derived CDR1 and CDR2 are MNHEY and SMNVEV (reference sequence). This CDR3 region has 15 residues. The CDR3 here is CASSLYALGQDTQYF. The CDR3 DNA reads TGTGCCAGCAGTTTATATGCACTCGGCCAAGATACGCAGTATTTT.

This clone was counted only a few times. This sequence joins TRBV27 and TRBJ2-3, with unresolved D. The CDR3 has 14 amino acids. The germline gives CDR1 MNHEY, CDR2 SMNVEV (reference sequence). Trimming took 0 bases from V and 2 from J, leaving 6 bases between them. The chain's CDR3 is CASSLSVPTDTQYF. The DNA of the CDR3 is TGTGCCAGCAGTTTATCGGTTCCCACAGATACGCAGTATTTT.

Written as DNA, the CDR3 is TGTGCCAGCAGAACTCGAGAGGGTGTCAATGAGCAGTTCTTC. This sequence encodes CASRTREGVNEQFF. The J gene is TRBJ2-1, the V gene TRBV6-5, with TRBD2 as a possible D gene (5 bases). Germline CDR1 is MNHEY and CDR2 is SVGAGI. Trimming removed 6 bases at V and 6 bases at J, with 15 bases between. This CDR3 region has 14 residues.